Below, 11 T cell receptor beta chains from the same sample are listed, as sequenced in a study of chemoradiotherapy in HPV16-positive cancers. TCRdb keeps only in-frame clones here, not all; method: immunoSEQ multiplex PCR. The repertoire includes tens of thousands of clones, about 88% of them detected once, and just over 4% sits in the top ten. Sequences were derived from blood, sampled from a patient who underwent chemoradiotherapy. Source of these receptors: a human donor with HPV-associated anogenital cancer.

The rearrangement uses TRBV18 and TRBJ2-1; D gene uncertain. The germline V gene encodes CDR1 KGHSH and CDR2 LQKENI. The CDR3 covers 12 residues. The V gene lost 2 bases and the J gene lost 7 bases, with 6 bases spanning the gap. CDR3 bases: TGTGCCAGCTCACCAGAGATAAATGAGCAGTTCTTC. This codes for CASSPEINEQFF.

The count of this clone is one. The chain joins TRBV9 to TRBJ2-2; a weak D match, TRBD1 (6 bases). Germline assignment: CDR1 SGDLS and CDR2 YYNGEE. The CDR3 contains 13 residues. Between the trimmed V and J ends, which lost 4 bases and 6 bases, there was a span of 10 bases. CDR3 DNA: TGTGCCAGCAGCTCTGGGACATCCGGGGAGCTGTTTTTT. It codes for CASSSGTSGELFF.

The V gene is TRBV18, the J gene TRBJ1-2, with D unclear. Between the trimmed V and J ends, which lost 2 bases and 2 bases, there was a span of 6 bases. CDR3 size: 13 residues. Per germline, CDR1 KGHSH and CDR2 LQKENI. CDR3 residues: CASSPEENYGYTF. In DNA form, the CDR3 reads TGTGCCAGCTCACCAGAAGAGAACTATGGCTACACCTTC.

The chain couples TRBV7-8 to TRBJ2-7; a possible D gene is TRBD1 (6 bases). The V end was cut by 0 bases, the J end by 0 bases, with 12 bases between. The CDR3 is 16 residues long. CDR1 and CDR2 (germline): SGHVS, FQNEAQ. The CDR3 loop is CASSLANQGRSYEQYF. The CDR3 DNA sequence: TGTGCCAGCAGCTTAGCGAACCAGGGGCGCTCCTACGAGCAGTACTTC.

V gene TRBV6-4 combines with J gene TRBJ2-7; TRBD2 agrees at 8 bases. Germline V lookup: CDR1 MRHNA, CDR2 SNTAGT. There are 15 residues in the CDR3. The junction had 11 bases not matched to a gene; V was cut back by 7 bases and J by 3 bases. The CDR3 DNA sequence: TGTGCCAGCAACAAGTCATCGCGGGAGGACTACGAGCAGTACTTC. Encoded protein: CASNKSSREDYEQYF.

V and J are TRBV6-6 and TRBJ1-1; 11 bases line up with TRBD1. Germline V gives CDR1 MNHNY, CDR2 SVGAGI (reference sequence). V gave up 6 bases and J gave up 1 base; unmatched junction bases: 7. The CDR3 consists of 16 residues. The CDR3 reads CASRPTGTGGNTEAFF. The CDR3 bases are TGTGCCAGCAGACCCACCGGGACAGGGGGGAACACTGAAGCTTTCTTT.

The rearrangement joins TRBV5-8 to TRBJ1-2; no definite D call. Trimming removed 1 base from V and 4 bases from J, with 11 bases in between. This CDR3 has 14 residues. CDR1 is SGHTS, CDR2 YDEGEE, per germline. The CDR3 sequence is CASSLPLNSYGYTF. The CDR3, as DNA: TGTGCCAGCAGCTTGCCCTTGAACAGCTATGGCTACACCTTC. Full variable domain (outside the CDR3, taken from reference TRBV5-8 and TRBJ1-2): EAGVTQSPTHLIKTRGQQATLRCSPISGHTSVYWYQQALGLGLQFLLWYDEGEERNRGNFPPRFSGRQFPNYSSELNVNALELEDSALYLCASSLPLNSYGYTFGSGTRLTVV.

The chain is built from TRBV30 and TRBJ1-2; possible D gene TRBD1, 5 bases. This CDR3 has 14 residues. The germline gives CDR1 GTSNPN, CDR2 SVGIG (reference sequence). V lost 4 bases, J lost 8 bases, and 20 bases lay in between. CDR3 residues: CAWTIPVGGKGYTF. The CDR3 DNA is TGTGCCTGGACCATTCCCGTCGGGGGTAAGGGCTACACCTTC.

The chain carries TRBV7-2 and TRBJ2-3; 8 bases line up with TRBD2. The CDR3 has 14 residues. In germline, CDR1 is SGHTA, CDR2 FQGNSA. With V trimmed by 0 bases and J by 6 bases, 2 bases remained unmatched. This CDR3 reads CASSLAGTSDTQYF. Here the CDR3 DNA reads TGTGCCAGCAGCTTAGCCGGGACTAGTGATACGCAGTATTTT.

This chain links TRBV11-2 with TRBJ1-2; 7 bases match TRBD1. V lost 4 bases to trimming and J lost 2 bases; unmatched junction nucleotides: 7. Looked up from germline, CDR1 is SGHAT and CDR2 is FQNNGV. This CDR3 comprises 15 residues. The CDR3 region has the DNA TGTGCCAGCAGCTCCGCAGGAGGGGGCAACTATGGCTACACCTTC. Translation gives CASSSAGGGNYGYTF.

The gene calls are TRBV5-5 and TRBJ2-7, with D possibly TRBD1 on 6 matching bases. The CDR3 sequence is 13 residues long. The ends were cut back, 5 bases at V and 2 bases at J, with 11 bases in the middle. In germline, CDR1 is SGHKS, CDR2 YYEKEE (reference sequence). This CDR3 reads CASRRTAAYEQYF. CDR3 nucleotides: TGTGCCAGCAGAAGGACAGCAGCCTACGAGCAGTACTTC.